Listed here are 2 T cell receptor beta chains from one sample, sequenced in a study of blood T cell repertoires in COVID-19. TCRdb keeps only in-frame clones here, not all; method: immunoSEQ multiplex PCR. The sample has approximately 240,000 clones, roughly 84% seen once. Source material: peripheral blood. The receptors originated from a woman between 55 and 75 years old with acute or convalescent COVID-19.

This clone was seen just once. This chain joins TRBV6-1 and TRBJ2-2; D not certain. Germline V lookup: CDR1 MNHNS, CDR2 SASEGT. The V gene lost 0 bases and the J gene lost 9 bases, with 8 bases spanning the gap. The CDR3 has 13 residues. CDR3 bases: TGTGCCAGCAGTGAAGCTCCAGGCCGGGAGCTGTTTTTT. It encodes CASSEAPGRELFF.

The chain links TRBV4-3 to TRBJ2-1; maybe TRBD1 (5 bases). Germline V gene data show CDR1 as LGHNA and CDR2 as YSLEER. The CDR3 runs 12 residues. With 1 base removed from V and 9 bases from J, the gap between germline ends came to 7 bases. This chain's CDR3 is CASSQGQTEQFF. The CDR3 DNA is TGCGCCAGCAGCCAAGGACAGACTGAGCAGTTCTTC.